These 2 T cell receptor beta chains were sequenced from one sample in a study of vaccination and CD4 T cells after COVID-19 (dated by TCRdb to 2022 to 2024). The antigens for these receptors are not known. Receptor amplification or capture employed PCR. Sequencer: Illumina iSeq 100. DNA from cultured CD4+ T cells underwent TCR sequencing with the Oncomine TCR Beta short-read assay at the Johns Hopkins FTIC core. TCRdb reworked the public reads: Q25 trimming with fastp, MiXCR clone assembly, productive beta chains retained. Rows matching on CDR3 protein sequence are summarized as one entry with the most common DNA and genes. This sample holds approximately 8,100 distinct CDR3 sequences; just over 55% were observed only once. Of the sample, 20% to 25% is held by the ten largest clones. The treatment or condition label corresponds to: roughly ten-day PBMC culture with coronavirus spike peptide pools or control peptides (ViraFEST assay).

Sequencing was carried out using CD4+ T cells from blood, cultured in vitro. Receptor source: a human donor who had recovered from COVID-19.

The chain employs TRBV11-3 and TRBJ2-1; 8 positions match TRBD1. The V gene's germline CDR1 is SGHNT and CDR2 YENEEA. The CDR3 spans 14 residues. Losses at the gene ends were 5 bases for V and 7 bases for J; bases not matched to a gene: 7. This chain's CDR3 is CASSATRGQNEQFF. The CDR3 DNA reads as TGTGCCAGCAGCGCGACCAGGGGGCAAAATGAGCAGTTCTTC.

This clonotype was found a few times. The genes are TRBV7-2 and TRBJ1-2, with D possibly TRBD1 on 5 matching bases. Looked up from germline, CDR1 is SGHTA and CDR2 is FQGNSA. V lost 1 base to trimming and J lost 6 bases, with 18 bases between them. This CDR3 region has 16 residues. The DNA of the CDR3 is TGTGCCAGCAGCTTAGGAGGTTGGCAGGGAGGTCATGGCTACACCTTC. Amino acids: CASSLGGWQGGHGYTF.